These 19 T cell receptor beta chains share one sample of origin, sequenced in a study of blood T cells in healthy people across ages. Alongside a J-beta primer mix, a sample-barcoded 5' primer served in a second PCR lasting roughly 6 to 11 cycles. TCRdb redid the calling of the 5' RACE reads with MiXCR, one entry per CDR3 protein. The table has 650,000 to 700,000 distinct CDR3 sequences, about 32% seen once; the top ten hold approximately 15%. The sequenced sample consisted of blood. These receptor sequences come from a woman older than 75 in good health.

This clonotype was seen only a few times. This chain uses TRBV6-1 with TRBJ1-5, with 7 bases identical to TRBD1. Germline CDR1 and CDR2: MNHNS and SASEGT. J lost 7 bases, V lost 11 bases, and 11 bases had no gene match. This CDR3 is built from 13 residues. The CDR3 here is CAGSDRDQQPQHF. The CDR3 bases are TGTGCCGGGTCCGACAGGGACCAACAGCCCCAGCATTTT.

This clonotype has ten or more counts. The V and J genes are TRBV30 and TRBJ2-5, with D perhaps given as TRBD1 or TRBD2 (5 bases each). The CDR3 length is 16 residues. Looked up from germline, CDR1 is GTSNPN and CDR2 is SVGIG (reference sequence). The V end lost 1 base, the J end lost 0 bases, and 15 bases lay between the germline ends. This CDR3 is CAWSDTPWDDQETQYF. CDR3 sequence (DNA): TGTGCCTGGAGTGATACCCCATGGGACGACCAAGAGACCCAGTACTTC.

This clonotype was seen a few times. The rearrangement joins TRBV19 to TRBJ1-2; D is unresolved. The V gene's germline CDR1 is LNHDA and CDR2 SQIVND (reference sequence). The CDR3 extends over 14 amino acids. The V gene lost 1 base and the J gene lost 8 bases, with 14 bases spanning the gap. The CDR3 sequence is CASSIVGSSWGYTF. Here the CDR3 DNA reads TGTGCCAGTAGTATAGTTGGCAGCAGCTGGGGCTACACCTTC.

This clonotype has a count of ten or more. This chain uses TRBV6-1 with TRBJ2-7; TRBD2 matches at 9 bases. V was clipped by 2 bases and J by 3 bases; unmatched bases: 11. Germline V lookup: CDR1 MNHNS, CDR2 SASEGT. The CDR3 is 17 residues long. The CDR3 DNA reads TGTGCCAGCAGTGAATTTTTATCCAGCGGGGGGAACTACGAGCAGTACTTC. It specifies CASSEFLSSGGNYEQYF.

The genes are TRBV28 and TRBJ1-2, with a weak D call TRBD1 (5 bases). Germline CDR1 is MDHEN and CDR2 is SYDVKM. The CDR3 runs 12 residues. Trimming cost V 10 bases and J 8 bases, with 17 bases left between them. The CDR3 region has the DNA TGTGCCAACTGGACTGGGAACAGGGGCTACACCTTC. This translates into CANWTGNRGYTF.

This clonotype has just a few counts. A much larger clone is a single base away; this may be a read error. J is TRBJ2-2 and V is TRBV7-9; D perhaps matches TRBD2 (6 bases). This CDR3 contains 12 residues. Germline CDR1 SEHNR, CDR2 FQNEAQ (reference sequence). For the CDR3, the DNA is TGTGCCAGCAGCGACCGCTTCCGGGAGCGGTTTTTT. This sequence encodes CASSDRFRERFF.

This clonotype occurred many times. V usage is TRBV20-1 and J usage is TRBJ2-4; D is perhaps TRBD2 (5 bases). The CDR3 covers 13 residues. Germline assignment: CDR1 DFQATT and CDR2 SNEGSKA (reference sequence). V lost 2 bases and J 8 bases, leaving 13 bases between the germline ends. This CDR3 reads CSARQSGLYIQYF. The CDR3 DNA is TGCAGTGCTAGACAGTCGGGATTATACATTCAGTACTTC.

The table lists this clonotype with a few counts. Being one base from a much bigger clone, this may be a read error. The V and J genes are TRBV20-1 and TRBJ2-1; TRBD2 aligns across 10 bases. Trimming took 1 base from V and 6 from J; bases not matched to a gene: 3. Per the germline V gene, CDR1 is DFQATT and CDR2 is SNEGSKA (reference sequence). The CDR3 sequence is 14 residues long. CDR3 DNA sequence: TGCAGTGCTAGAGGTAGCGGGGGGTTCAATGAGCAGTTCTTC. It translates to CSARGSGGFNEQFF.

This clonotype was counted a few times. This chain joins TRBV6-1 and TRBJ1-2; no firm D call. CDR1 MNHNS and CDR2 SASEGT come from the germline V gene. The length of the CDR3 is 16 residues. V gave up 0 bases and J gave up 2 bases, with 13 bases separating them. DNA of the CDR3: TGTGCCAGCAGTGAAGCGCGGCCCAGTGGAAACTATGGCTACACCTTC. Translation: CASSEARPSGNYGYTF.

On this clonotype itself: At one of its ends the junction is not consistent with the germline gene, which may arise from a read error. V usage is TRBV7-2 and J usage is TRBJ2-5; D possibly uses TRBD1 or TRBD2 (5 bases each). Germline CDR1 is SGHTA and CDR2 is FQGNSA. The CDR3 is 14 residues long. The CDR3 DNA sequence: TGTGCCAGCAGCCCAGGGATGAGAGGGGAGACTCAGTACTTC. Encoded protein: CASSPGMRGETQYF.

This chain connects TRBV12-3 or TRBV12-4 to TRBJ2-7; 10 bases fit TRBD2. J was trimmed by 3 bases and V by 5 bases; bases with no gene match: 7. The CDR3 spans 15 residues. CDR3 nucleotide sequence: TGTGCCAGCAGTACATCGGCTAGCGGGAGCTACGAGCAGTACTTC. Residues: CASSTSASGSYEQYF.

At least ten counts were recorded for this clonotype. CDR3 nucleotide sequence: TGTGCCAGCAGCCTGACTAGCGGGGGGAAGAAGGAGCAGTACTTC. It is translated as CASSLTSGGKKEQYF. The rearrangement links TRBV27 to TRBJ2-7; TRBD2 matches 13 bases. Germline CDR1 and CDR2: MNHEY and SMNVEV (reference sequence). The CDR3 is 15 amino acids. The ends lost 6 bases at V and 7 bases at J; junction bases unmatched: 9.

At least ten counts were recorded for this clonotype. The V call is TRBV29-1, the J call TRBJ1-2; no clear D gene. Germline loops: CDR1 SQVTM, CDR2 ANQGSEA. This CDR3 comprises 16 residues. Trimming left V 3 bases short and J 3 bases short, with 20 bases between. CDR3 nucleotides: TGCAGCGTTGACCCATCGGCACCCGGGAACTACTATGGCTACACCTTC. Encoded protein: CSVDPSAPGNYYGYTF.

Concerning this clonotype itself: A single base separates this from a much larger clone, so it may be a read error. This chain connects TRBV7-3 to TRBJ2-7, with D possibly being TRBD2 (7 bases). Trimming took off 5 bases at V and 7 bases at J, with 30 bases between the two ends. Germline values: CDR1 SGHTA, CDR2 FQGTGA. This CDR3 has 18 amino acids. CDR3 sequence reads: CASSPSRPGGLSYNEQYF. The CDR3 DNA is TGTGCCAGCAGCCCATCAAGGCCGGGGGGCCTCTCCTACAATGAGCAGTACTTC.

On this clonotype: This clone may be a read error of a much larger clone one base away. J is TRBJ1-2 and V is TRBV6-2 or TRBV6-3; no clear D. The germline V gene has CDR1 MNHEY and CDR2 SVGEGT. The CDR3 totals 12 residues. V was shortened by 6 bases and J by 1 base, with 6 bases between the two germline ends. The DNA for the CDR3 is TGTGCCAGCAGCAAAAATAACTATGGCTACACCTTC. Translated: CASSKNNYGYTF.

The sample holds a few counts of this clonotype. The J gene is TRBJ2-2, the V gene TRBV2, with a weak D call TRBD2 (5 bases). The germline V and J ends were trimmed by 10 bases and 0 bases, with 18 bases remaining between them. This CDR3 region has 16 residues. CDR1 and CDR2 from the germline V gene are SNHLY and FYNNEI. The CDR3 region is CAIAPRGPTNTGELFF. The CDR3, as DNA: TGTGCCATCGCGCCCCGCGGGCCAACGAACACCGGGGAGCTGTTTTTT. Full variable domain (rest looked up from reference TRBV2 and TRBJ2-2): EPEVTQTPSHQVTQMGQEVILRCVPISNHLYFYWYRQILGQKVEFLVSFYNNEISEKSEIFDDQFSVERPDGSNFTLKIRSTKLEDSAMYFCAIAPRGPTNTGELFFGEGSRLTVL.

The sample holds many counts of this clonotype. The DNA for the CDR3 is TGTGCCTGGAGTGTAACCGGGGGATGGGATGAGCAGTTCTTC. Translation: CAWSVTGGWDEQFF. The chain employs TRBV30 and TRBJ2-1, with D tentatively TRBD2 (6 bases). The CDR3 is 14 residues long. The V end lost 0 bases, the J end lost 8 bases, and 14 bases lay between the germline ends. Germline values: CDR1 GTSNPN, CDR2 SVGIG (reference sequence).

This clonotype was seen a handful of times. This chain connects TRBV6-1 to TRBJ2-2; D may be TRBD2 (6 bases). This CDR3 is 17 amino acids long. Germline values: CDR1 MNHNS, CDR2 SASEGT. The V and J ends lost 3 bases and 0 bases respectively, with 14 bases between them. The CDR3 protein is CASSDLYAGTNTGELFF. Here the CDR3 DNA reads TGTGCCAGCAGTGACCTTTACGCGGGGACGAACACCGGGGAGCTGTTTTTT.

This clonotype was counted at least ten times. The chain carries TRBV7-2 and TRBJ2-7, with TRBD1 matching over 7 bases. The CDR3 runs 16 residues. The J segment lost 0 bases and the V segment lost 1 base, leaving 6 bases of the junction unmatched. Germline V gene data show CDR1 as SGHTA and CDR2 as FQGNSA. CDR3 sequence reads: CASSLGATGASYEQYF. The CDR3 nucleotides read TGTGCCAGCAGCTTAGGAGCCACAGGGGCCTCCTACGAGCAGTACTTC.